One sample yielded the 17 T cell receptor beta chains listed below, sequenced in a study of T cell repertoires and HLA-DP antigens. Their antigens are not known. Measured with immunoSEQ multiplex PCR; TCRdb has only the in-frame clones, and not every one. The repertoire holds over 100,000 clones, with 80% to 95% as singletons. Input material: CD4+ T cells from PBMCs. Every receptor here comes from a woman younger than 35 in good health and CMV-seronegative.

This chain connects TRBV19 to TRBJ1-1; no firm D call. Germline V gene lookup returns CDR1 LNHDA and CDR2 SQIVND (reference sequence). Trimming pared 5 bases from V and 0 bases from J, leaving 22 bases between. The CDR3 length is 18 residues. CDR3 sequence: CASSPMAGGDYMNTEAFF. The DNA for the CDR3 is TGTGCCAGTAGTCCGATGGCGGGCGGTGATTACATGAACACTGAAGCTTTCTTT.

The chain links TRBV7-9 to TRBJ2-5; TRBD2 matches at 10 bases. This CDR3 contains 15 residues. V shed 1 base, J shed 3 bases, and the junction held 2 bases outside the gene matches. Germline loops: CDR1 SEHNR, CDR2 FQNEAQ (reference sequence). Here the CDR3 reads CASSLVGLAEETQYF. The CDR3 nucleotides read TGTGCCAGCAGCTTAGTCGGACTAGCGGAAGAGACCCAGTACTTC. The whole variable domain, filled in from reference TRBV7-9 and TRBJ2-5, reads DTGVSQNPRHKITKRGQNVTFRCDPISEHNRLYWYRQTLGQGPEFLTYFQNEAQLEKSRLLSDRFSAERPKGSFSTLEIQRTEQGDSAMYLCASSLVGLAEETQYFGPGTRLLVL.

The chain recombines TRBV5-1 with TRBJ2-5; TRBD1 agrees at 7 bases. With 5 bases clipped from V and 5 bases from J, the junction kept 9 bases outside the gene matches. The germline V gene has CDR1 SGHRS and CDR2 YFSETQ. This CDR3 spans 14 amino acids. The CDR3 coding sequence is TGCGCCAGCAGTCTAGGAAGGGGGCAGGAGACCCAGTACTTC. Amino acids: CASSLGRGQETQYF.

This chain uses TRBV5-6 with TRBJ2-3; TRBD2 matches 9 bases. CDR3 length: 15 amino acids. CDR1 SGHDT and CDR2 YYEEEE come from the germline V gene. V was pared by 1 base and J by 2 bases, with 2 bases of the junction left unmatched. This chain's CDR3 is CASSLQRGDTDTQYF. Here the CDR3 DNA reads TGTGCCAGCAGCTTGCAGCGGGGGGACACAGATACGCAGTATTTT.

The chain links TRBV2 to TRBJ1-5; D ambiguous. The germline V gene encodes CDR1 SNHLY and CDR2 FYNNEI. Trimming pared 1 base from V and 6 bases from J, leaving 10 bases between. This CDR3 is built from 14 residues. The DNA for the CDR3 is TGTGCCAGCAGTGAAGGGGCGCCGGTTCAGCCCCAGCATTTT. This translates into CASSEGAPVQPQHF.

V and J are TRBV6-4 and TRBJ2-3; 7 bases match TRBD2. The junction had 15 bases not matched to a gene; V was cut back by 0 bases and J by 0 bases. Germline lookup yields CDR1 MRHNA and CDR2 SNTAGT. The CDR3 is 20 residues long. The CDR3 sequence: CASSDSISPGGNRSTDTQYF. The CDR3 DNA sequence: TGTGCCAGCAGTGACTCGATCTCTCCGGGGGGAAACCGTAGCACAGATACGCAGTATTTT.

There are a few counts of this clone. V usage is TRBV5-1 and J usage is TRBJ1-6; D uncertain. Germline V gene data show CDR1 as SGHRS and CDR2 as YFSETQ. V was pared by 0 bases and J by 9 bases, with 10 bases between. The CDR3 has 14 residues. DNA for the CDR3: TGCGCCAGCAGCTTGGCTGGCTTCGGTTCACCCCTCCACTTT. Its translation is CASSLAGFGSPLHF.

The table lists this clone with a count of one. The J gene is TRBJ2-1, the V gene TRBV2; 10 nucleotides line up with TRBD2. Germline CDR1 and CDR2: SNHLY and FYNNEI. V was pared by 2 bases and J by 4 bases, with 2 bases of the junction left unmatched. The CDR3 has 15 amino acids. The CDR3 sequence: CASSELAGEYNEQFF. The CDR3 DNA is TGTGCCAGCAGTGAACTAGCGGGAGAATACAATGAGCAGTTCTTC.

The chain links TRBV27 to TRBJ2-7; 13 bases line up with TRBD2. CDR1 is MNHEY and CDR2 is SMNVEV in the germline V gene (reference sequence). CDR3 length equals 16 residues. V shed 5 bases, J shed 4 bases, and the junction held 8 bases outside the gene matches. CDR3 in DNA: TGTGCCAGCAGTCCCCGGACTAGCGGGAGTTCTTACGAGCAGTACTTC. As protein: CASSPRTSGSSYEQYF.

V gene TRBV6-5 combines with J gene TRBJ2-1; D not resolved. V lost 5 bases to trimming and J lost 9 bases, with 17 bases between them. Germline V CDR1 and CDR2: MNHEY, SVGAGI. The CDR3 has 14 residues. CDR3 bases: TGTGCCAGCAGTCCTCCCATAGAATTCGGTGAGCAGTTCTTC. It yields the protein CASSPPIEFGEQFF.

The chain uses TRBV29-1 and TRBJ2-3; D not resolved. The CDR3 runs 14 residues. The V end lost 4 bases, the J end lost 5 bases, and 16 bases lay between the germline ends. The germline V gene has CDR1 SQVTM and CDR2 ANQGSEA. In nucleotides, the CDR3 is TGCAGCGTTGTGGGCAGGCTCGTGGTAGATACGCAGTATTTT. This translates into CSVVGRLVVDTQYF.

The gene calls are TRBV29-1 and TRBJ1-3; no clear D. This CDR3 has 11 amino acids. Per germline, CDR1 SQVTM and CDR2 ANQGSEA. V was shortened by 5 bases and J by 2 bases, with 4 bases between the two germline ends. The CDR3 loop reads CSVSTGNTIYF. The CDR3 region has the DNA TGCAGCGTTAGCACTGGAAACACCATATATTTT.

This chain links TRBV7-9 with TRBJ2-3; D gene unclear. CDR3 length: 16 amino acids. In germline, CDR1 is SEHNR, CDR2 FQNEAQ (reference sequence). The V and J ends lost 1 base and 2 bases respectively, with 13 bases between them. The CDR3 spells CASSLVDGPYTDTQYF. CDR3 nucleotides: TGTGCCAGCAGCTTAGTTGACGGGCCGTACACAGATACGCAGTATTTT.

This chain uses TRBV18 with TRBJ2-1; D is undetermined. V dropped 1 base and J dropped 3 bases, with 10 bases sitting between them. CDR3 size: 15 residues. CDR1 is KGHSH and CDR2 is LQKENI in the germline V gene. The CDR3: CASSPRNTFYNEQFF. Here the CDR3 DNA reads TGTGCCAGCTCACCACGGAACACCTTCTACAATGAGCAGTTCTTC. The variable domain in full, with the rest retrieved from reference TRBV18 and TRBJ2-1, is NAGVMQNPRHLVRRRGQEARLRCSPMKGHSHVYWYRQLPEEGLKFMVYLQKENIIDESGMPKERFSAEFPKEGPSILRIQQVVRGDSAAYFCASSPRNTFYNEQFFGPGTRLTVL.

The chain employs TRBV7-9 and TRBJ2-7, with 11 positions matching TRBD2. Germline assignment: CDR1 SEHNR and CDR2 FQNEAQ (reference sequence). With V trimmed by 3 bases and J by 7 bases, 8 bases remained unmatched. The CDR3 spans 15 residues. CDR3 residues: CASSLGLAEAEEQYF. CDR3 nucleotide sequence: TGTGCCAGCAGCTTGGGACTAGCGGAGGCGGAAGAGCAGTACTTC.

The chain combines TRBV7-9 with TRBJ2-7; D not resolved. Germline V gene data show CDR1 as SEHNR and CDR2 as FQNEAQ (reference sequence). V dropped 0 bases and J dropped 2 bases, with 5 bases sitting between them. The CDR3 runs to 13 residues. CDR3 nucleotides: TGTGCCAGCAGCTTAGCGTCGGCCTACGAGCAGTACTTC. It specifies CASSLASAYEQYF.

V gene TRBV7-9 combines with J gene TRBJ2-5; 9 nucleotides align to TRBD2. V was pared by 5 bases and J by 0 bases, with 7 bases of the junction left unmatched. Germline V lookup: CDR1 SEHNR, CDR2 FQNEAQ (reference sequence). CDR3 length: 16 amino acids. CDR3 in DNA: TGTGCCAGCAGCAGGGTAGCGGGGGTGTACCAAGAGACCCAGTACTTC. It codes for CASSRVAGVYQETQYF.